The 9 T cell receptor beta chains given below trace back to one sample, sequenced in a study of shared clonotypes between healthy human individuals. Measured with immunoSEQ multiplex PCR; TCRdb has only the in-frame clones, and not every one. This repertoire shows some 2.3 million clones, just over 90% found once; its top ten account for about 0.39%. Sequenced: naive CD4+ T cells from PBMCs. Sample subset: CD45RA+ positively selected. The receptors were sampled from a man in his late teens or twenties in good health. Some clones in this sample may be carry-over from other donors' samples.

The rearrangement uses TRBV19 and TRBJ1-3; D not resolved. Germline lookup yields CDR1 LNHDA and CDR2 SQIVND (reference sequence). The V and J ends lost 4 bases and 4 bases respectively, with 14 bases between them. This CDR3 has 15 residues. The CDR3 here is CASSNAELRGNTIYF. CDR3 in DNA: TGTGCCAGTAGTAACGCGGAATTGAGAGGAAACACCATATATTTT.

The rearrangement links TRBV19 to TRBJ2-3, with D unresolved. The CDR3 is made up of 17 amino acids. The V end was cut by 3 bases, the J end by 2 bases, with 18 bases between. Germline assignment: CDR1 LNHDA and CDR2 SQIVND (reference sequence). The CDR3 DNA follows: TGTGCCAGTAGTATCGGCCGACGTTCCTTCAACACAGATACGCAGTATTTT. Translated, it gives CASSIGRRSFNTDTQYF.

The chain couples TRBV5-6 to TRBJ1-6; the D is unclear. CDR1 is SGHDT and CDR2 is YYEEEE in the germline V gene. The length of the CDR3 is 12 residues. Between the trimmed V and J ends, which lost 1 base and 8 bases, there was a span of 4 bases. The CDR3 region is CASSLWDSPLHF. The CDR3 DNA reads as TGTGCCAGCAGCTTGTGGGATTCACCCCTCCACTTT.

The chain recombines TRBV11-3 with TRBJ2-2; TRBD1 agrees at 7 bases. Germline CDR1 and CDR2: SGHNT and YENEEA. The J segment lost 2 bases and the V segment lost 4 bases, leaving 7 bases of the junction unmatched. This CDR3 is 16 amino acids long. The CDR3 sequence is CASSSVYRGNTGELFF. CDR3 DNA: TGTGCCAGCAGCTCGGTATACAGGGGTAACACCGGGGAGCTGTTTTTT.

The V and J genes are TRBV7-2 and TRBJ2-5; 13 positions agree with TRBD2. The J call may be faulty, since TRBJ2-7 better matches the DNA end. Germline CDR1 SGHTA, CDR2 FQGNSA. The CDR3 spans 15 residues. The chain's CDR3 is CASSFRTSGSSEQYF. The DNA for the CDR3 is TGTGCCAGCAGCTTCCGGACTAGCGGGAGTTCCGAGCAGTACTTC.

This chain uses TRBV6-5 with TRBJ1-2; 9 bases align to TRBD1. CDR3 length: 15 residues. CDR1 and CDR2 (germline): MNHEY, SVGAGI. J was trimmed by 5 bases and V by 6 bases; bases with no gene match: 10. CDR3 nucleotide sequence: TGTGCCAGCAGACACAATAGGGACAGGGCATATGGCTACACCTTC. Translated, it gives CASRHNRDRAYGYTF.

V usage is TRBV28 and J usage is TRBJ2-1, with 9 positions matching TRBD2. Per the germline V gene, CDR1 is MDHEN and CDR2 is SYDVKM. Trimming at V came to 2 bases and at J to 8 bases, leaving 7 bases not matched to a gene. The length of the CDR3 is 15 residues. CDR3 loop: CASSLVVSGRYEQFF. CDR3 nucleotides: TGTGCCAGCAGTTTAGTGGTTAGCGGGAGATATGAGCAGTTCTTC.

The CDR3: CASSPRRIPYEQYF. As DNA, the CDR3 is TGTGCCAGCAGCCCCCGGCGCATTCCATACGAGCAGTACTTC. J is TRBJ2-7 and V is TRBV7-8; D unresolved. Germline CDR1 and CDR2: SGHVS and FQNEAQ. The CDR3 loop spans 14 amino acids. Trimming removed 5 bases from V and 4 bases from J, with 15 bases in between.

V gene TRBV5-1 combines with J gene TRBJ2-3; no definite D call. Deletions cut 3 bases from V and 3 bases from J, with 17 bases between. There are 16 residues in the CDR3. Germline assignment: CDR1 SGHRS and CDR2 YFSETQ. Here the CDR3 reads CASSSAGLEGTDTQYF. The CDR3, as DNA: TGCGCCAGCAGCTCGGCAGGCCTGGAAGGTACAGATACGCAGTATTTT.